This TCR beta chain was captured by sequencing in a study of cytotoxic CD8 clonotypes in ibrutinib-treated CLL. Across the whole study: Per sample, productive templates averaged 255,043 and productive rearrangements averaged 94,082.

Repertoires were generated with immunoSEQ multiplex PCR, while TCRdb's copy carries only in-frame clones and drops some. The sample has 20,000 to 25,000 clones; 68% are singletons. V was shortened by 8 bases and J by 3 bases, with 13 bases between the two germline ends. Germline CDR1 reads SGHAT; CDR2 reads FQNNGV. CDR3 length: 13 amino acids. Specimen: PBMCs, collected after 24 months of ibrutinib treatment. The V and J genes are TRBV11-2 and TRBJ1-2, with D unclear. This TCR came from a human donor with chronic lymphocytic leukemia. The CDR3 loop is CASSTLGYYGYTF. Here the CDR3 DNA reads TGTGCCAGCTCCACCCTGGGTTACTATGGCTACACCTTC.